This T cell receptor (beta chain) originates from a study of blood T cell repertoires in COVID-19. The CDR3 runs 13 residues. Germline values: CDR1 LNHDA, CDR2 SQIVND (reference sequence). Trimming cost V 8 bases and J 6 bases; bases outside gene matches: 4. Sequencing was performed with immunoSEQ multiplex PCR; in TCRdb, only in-frame clones are kept and a portion is missing. The sample has some 65,000 clones, roughly 74% seen once. The chain joins TRBV19 to TRBJ1-4; 9 bases map to TRBD1. The clonotype originates from a woman of 80 years or more with acute or convalescent COVID-19. The sequenced sample was peripheral blood. CDR3 residues: CASSDRGDEKLFF. For the CDR3, the DNA is TGTGCCAGTTCGGACAGGGGTGATGAAAAACTGTTTTTT.